Presented here are 24 T cell receptor beta chains from one specimen sequenced in a study of glioma-infiltrating T cells after dendritic cell vaccination. Clones were sequenced by immunoSEQ multiplex PCR, and TCRdb holds only the in-frame ones, with some missing. This table holds tens of thousands of clones, 85% found once. Documented time point: after dendritic cell vaccination, including at tumor progression/relapse. This specimen was blood, taken after dendritic cell vaccination. The origin of the receptors is a human donor with glioblastoma.

The chain links TRBV7-3 to TRBJ2-5, with D possibly being TRBD1 (6 bases). Germline values: CDR1 SGHTA, CDR2 FQGTGA. This CDR3 region has 16 residues. The V and J ends lost 7 bases and 2 bases respectively, with 20 bases between them. The CDR3 nucleotides read TGTGCCAGCAACTGGGTATTTTTGGGACAACAAGAGACCCAGTACTTC. Translation: CASNWVFLGQQETQYF.

V is TRBV4-3 and J is TRBJ2-7; D gene ambiguous. This CDR3 contains 14 residues. Between the trimmed V and J ends, which lost 1 base and 0 bases, there was a span of 7 bases. The germline gives CDR1 LGHNA, CDR2 YSLEER. Here the CDR3 reads CASSQVTGSYEQYF. The CDR3 DNA reads as TGCGCCAGCAGCCAAGTTACCGGCTCCTACGAGCAGTACTTC.

The chain carries TRBV1 and TRBJ2-7; no check of the table's D call, TRBD1, against the DNA was made. TRBV1 is a pseudogene segment. CDR3 length: 15 residues. CDR3 amino acids: CTSSQEQGDRYEQYF. CDR3 nucleotide sequence: TGCACCAGCAGCCAAGAACAGGGTGATCGCTACGAGCAGTACTTC.

The rearrangement joins TRBV5-5 to TRBJ1-2; D gene unclear. Trimming took off 0 bases at V and 6 bases at J, with 6 bases between the two ends. Germline V gene data show CDR1 as SGHKS and CDR2 as YYEKEE (reference sequence). The CDR3 runs to 12 residues. The CDR3 sequence is CASSLEQHGYTF. The CDR3 DNA sequence: TGTGCCAGCAGCTTGGAACAGCATGGCTACACCTTC. The full variable domain, rest sourced from reference TRBV5-5 and TRBJ1-2, is DAGVTQSPTHLIKTRGQQVTLRCSPISGHKSVSWYQQVLGQGPQFIFQYYEKEERGRGNFPDRFSARQFPNYSSELNVNALLLGDSALYLCASSLEQHGYTFGSGTRLTVV.

The chain recombines TRBV25-1 with TRBJ1-4; 8 bases are shared with TRBD1. Losses at the gene ends were 3 bases for V and 6 bases for J; bases not matched to a gene: 3. The CDR3 is 14 amino acids. The germline gives CDR1 MGHDK, CDR2 SYGVNS. The CDR3 DNA sequence: TGTGCCAGCAGTGAGACAGGGGACCATGAAAAACTGTTTTTT. Its translation is CASSETGDHEKLFF.

The chain joins TRBV19 to TRBJ2-2; D is possibly TRBD1 (6 bases). CDR3 length equals 15 residues. The germline V and J ends were trimmed by 6 bases and 0 bases, with 11 bases remaining between them. The germline V gene encodes CDR1 LNHDA and CDR2 SQIVND (reference sequence). Here the CDR3 reads CASSGTLTNTGELFF. Here the CDR3 DNA reads TGTGCCAGTAGCGGGACACTTACGAACACCGGGGAGCTGTTTTTT.

The gene calls are TRBV2 and TRBJ2-1; 10 bases map to TRBD2. V lost 5 bases and J lost 12; bases outside the gene matches: 13. CDR1 SNHLY and CDR2 FYNNEI come from the germline V gene. The CDR3 loop spans 15 amino acids. This CDR3 is CASSSSGREWLGQFF. The CDR3 DNA follows: TGTGCCAGCAGTTCCAGCGGGAGGGAATGGTTAGGGCAGTTCTTC.

The count of this clone is one. The chain uses TRBV7-6 and TRBJ2-5; 7 positions match TRBD2. Germline trimming cut 5 bases from V and 5 bases from J; bases unmatched to any gene: 2. The germline V gene encodes CDR1 SGHVS and CDR2 FNYEAQ. There are 12 residues in the CDR3. The CDR3 loop reads CASSTGGETQYF. DNA for the CDR3: TGTGCCAGCAGCACCGGGGGGGAGACCCAGTACTTC.

The chain recombines TRBV28 with TRBJ2-5; 10 bases fit TRBD1. The CDR3 is 14 amino acids. Germline trimming cut 8 bases from V and 0 bases from J; bases unmatched to any gene: 3. Looked up from germline, CDR1 is MDHEN and CDR2 is SYDVKM. The CDR3 DNA reads as TGTGCCAGCGGGGACAGGGGATACCAAGAGACCCAGTACTTC. This sequence encodes CASGDRGYQETQYF.

This clone was counted only a few times. CDR3 sequence: CASSGEGGPYGYTF. The DNA of the CDR3 is TGTGCCAGCAGTGGGGAGGGGGGCCCATATGGCTACACCTTC. This chain joins TRBV28 and TRBJ1-2; perhaps TRBD1 as D (6 bases). The V end lost 5 bases, the J end lost 5 bases, and 15 bases lay between the germline ends. Germline V gives CDR1 MDHEN, CDR2 SYDVKM. This CDR3 region has 14 residues.

The chain employs TRBV18 and TRBJ1-5; the D gene is possibly TRBD1 (6 bases). CDR3 length: 19 amino acids. Trimming cost V 4 bases and J 2 bases, with 24 bases left between them. Germline CDR1 is KGHSH and CDR2 is LQKENI. CDR3 region: CASSRTRDTYLRGNQPQHF. CDR3 sequence (DNA): TGTGCCAGCTCACGAACCCGGGACACATATCTCAGGGGCAATCAGCCCCAGCATTTT.

The rearrangement links TRBV4-1 to TRBJ2-1; 8 bases map to TRBD2. J was trimmed by 4 bases and V by 2 bases; bases with no gene match: 10. The CDR3 length is 17 residues. Germline V lookup: CDR1 MGHRA, CDR2 YSYEKL. In DNA, the CDR3 is TGCGCCAGCAGCCAATCTTCGGCTAGCGGGTTGTACAATGAGCAGTTCTTC. It translates to CASSQSSASGLYNEQFF.

The V call is TRBV2, the J call TRBJ1-5; D might be TRBD1 (5 bases). Trimming cost V 9 bases and J 1 base, with 10 bases left between them. This CDR3 is 13 amino acids long. Looked up from germline, CDR1 is SNHLY and CDR2 is FYNNEI. CDR3 region: CASRGVSNQPQHF. The DNA for the CDR3 is TGTGCCAGTCGGGGGGTAAGCAATCAGCCCCAGCATTTT. Supplemented by reference TRBV2 and TRBJ1-5, the full variable domain reads EPEVTQTPSHQVTQMGQEVILRCVPISNHLYFYWYRQILGQKVEFLVSFYNNEISEKSEIFDDQFSVERPDGSNFTLKIRSTKLEDSAMYFCASRGVSNQPQHFGDGTRLSIL.

In its sample, this clone was seen once. DNA for the CDR3: TGTGCCAGCAGTCAAGGAAACACCATATATTTT. This sequence encodes CASSQGNTIYF. The genes are TRBV28 and TRBJ1-3; D is unclear. Trimming stripped 5 bases from V and 4 bases from J, with 3 bases between. CDR3 size: 11 residues. CDR1 and CDR2 from the germline V gene are MDHEN and SYDVKM. Based on the CDR3 plus reference TRBV28 and TRBJ1-3, the full variable domain is DVKVTQSSRYLVKRTGEKVFLECVQDMDHENMFWYRQDPGLGLRLIYFSYDVKMKEKGDIPEGYSVSREKKERFSLILESASTNQTSMYLCASSQGNTIYFGEGSWLTVV.

The chain has TRBV11-2 and TRBJ2-7, with TRBD2 matching over 8 bases. Germline trimming cut 5 bases from V and 0 bases from J; bases unmatched to any gene: 9. CDR3 length: 16 amino acids. Germline lookup yields CDR1 SGHAT and CDR2 FQNNGV. DNA for the CDR3: TGTGCCAGCAGCCGTAAGGCCAGCGGGAGCTCCTACGAGCAGTACTTC. This sequence encodes CASSRKASGSSYEQYF.

V is TRBV7-6 and J is TRBJ2-2; 11 nucleotides align to TRBD2. CDR3 length equals 16 residues. The germline V gene has CDR1 SGHVS and CDR2 FNYEAQ. The J segment lost 3 bases and the V segment lost 4 bases, leaving 4 bases of the junction unmatched. In nucleotides, the CDR3 is TGTGCCAGCAGCTATGGGACTAGCGGCGACACCGGGGAGCTGTTTTTT. Translated, it gives CASSYGTSGDTGELFF.

This clone was detected only once. The chain is built from TRBV2 and TRBJ2-3, with D unclear. Per the germline V gene, CDR1 is SNHLY and CDR2 is FYNNEI. The CDR3 totals 15 residues. V lost 4 bases and J lost 2, with 13 bases in between. CDR3 nucleotides: TGTGCCAGCAGTGCATGGAGCCCGCCCACAGATACGCAGTATTTT. It is translated as CASSAWSPPTDTQYF.

Here the CDR3 DNA reads TGTGCCAGCAGAGGGACAGGGCAATCCTACGAGCAGTACTTC. Amino acids: CASRGTGQSYEQYF. The chain links TRBV2 to TRBJ2-5; 9 bases line up with TRBD1. The better agreement between TRBJ2-7 and the DNA end casts doubt on the J call. The CDR3 consists of 14 residues. The germline gives CDR1 SNHLY, CDR2 FYNNEI.

The V gene is TRBV27, the J gene TRBJ1-1; 7 bases map to TRBD1. V shed 5 bases and J 2 bases; nucleotides not matched to a gene: 14. Germline lookup yields CDR1 MNHEY and CDR2 SMNVEV (reference sequence). The CDR3 length is 17 residues. CDR3 bases: TGTGCCAGCAGTCCGCTCACCGGACGAGGGGGCAACACTGAAGCTTTCTTT. Amino acids: CASSPLTGRGGNTEAFF.

J is TRBJ2-7 and V is TRBV19, with TRBD1 as a possible D gene (6 bases). In germline, CDR1 is LNHDA, CDR2 SQIVND (reference sequence). Trimming cost V 6 bases and J 2 bases, with 17 bases left between them. The CDR3 has 15 residues. The CDR3 region is CASSPQGDNTYEQYF. The CDR3 coding sequence is TGTGCCAGTAGCCCCCAAGGGGACAATACCTACGAGCAGTACTTC.

This clone was counted only a few times. This chain connects TRBV4-3 to TRBJ2-7; D is possibly TRBD1 (5 bases). V was cut by 1 base and J by 3 bases, with 10 bases left in between. Germline lookup yields CDR1 LGHNA and CDR2 YSLEER. CDR3 length: 14 amino acids. The DNA of the CDR3 is TGCGCCAGCAGCCAAGCTATGGACAACTACGAGCAGTACTTC. The encoded protein is CASSQAMDNYEQYF.

V usage is TRBV6-4 and J usage is TRBJ2-4, with 8 bases matching TRBD1. V shed 2 bases and J 5 bases; nucleotides not matched to a gene: 11. Germline V gene data show CDR1 as MRHNA and CDR2 as SNTAGT. The CDR3 is 17 residues long. CDR3 nucleotides: TGTGCCAGCAGTGACCCGATGGCAGGACAGGGCCAAAACATTCAGTACTTC. Translated, it gives CASSDPMAGQGQNIQYF.

The chain links TRBV7-2 to TRBJ1-1; weak D call: TRBD1 (6 bases). The CDR3 loop spans 15 amino acids. Germline V gene data show CDR1 as SGHTA and CDR2 as FQGNSA. V was cut by 1 base and J by 1 base, with 10 bases left in between. The CDR3 nucleotides read TGTGCCAGCAGCTTAGTAGGACAGACGAACACTGAAGCTTTCTTT. This encodes CASSLVGQTNTEAFF.

The chain joins TRBV30 to TRBJ1-2, with 7 bases lining up with TRBD1. CDR1 is GTSNPN and CDR2 is SVGIG in the germline V gene (reference sequence). The length of the CDR3 is 13 residues. J gave up 3 bases and V 4 bases, and 5 bases lay outside the gene matches. CDR3 sequence: CAWTDRADYGYTF. In DNA, the CDR3 is TGTGCCTGGACCGACAGGGCGGACTATGGCTACACCTTC.